A single sample gave rise to the 10 T cell receptor beta chains below, sequenced in a study of T cell repertoires in cytomegalovirus infection. MiXCR, applied by TCRdb to the reads, yields one record per CDR3 protein. The table has around 190,000 distinct CDR3 sequences, around 15% seen once. The sample consisted of PBMCs. All receptors derive from a human donor in good health (CMV status not recorded). Some clones in this sample may be carry-over from other donors' samples.

The sample holds many counts of this clonotype. This chain uses TRBV7-2 with TRBJ2-1, with unresolved D. Germline loops: CDR1 SGHTA, CDR2 FQGNSA. This CDR3 has 12 residues. V shed 2 bases and J shed 8 bases, with 7 bases lying between them. In nucleotides, the CDR3 is TGTGCCAGCAGCTTAACAAGGGATGAGCAGTTCTTC. Residues: CASSLTRDEQFF.

This clonotype was observed at least ten times. V usage is TRBV20-1 and J usage is TRBJ2-7; 10 nucleotides agree with TRBD1. J gave up 1 base and V 3 bases, and 15 bases lay outside the gene matches. Germline-derived CDR1 and CDR2 are DFQATT and SNEGSKA (reference sequence). The CDR3 covers 18 residues. CDR3 amino acids: CSARGGVWDRGRSYEQYF. In DNA, the CDR3 is TGCAGTGCTAGGGGGGGGGTATGGGACAGGGGAAGATCCTACGAGCAGTACTTC.

In its sample, this clonotype was seen many times. V is TRBV11-2 and J is TRBJ2-5, with TRBD1 matching 8 bases. V trimming: 4 bases; J trimming: 3 bases; junction bases outside the gene matches: 1. Germline lookup yields CDR1 SGHAT and CDR2 FQNNGV. This CDR3 comprises 13 residues. The CDR3 bases are TGTGCCAGCAGCTCGGACAGGGAAGAGACCCAGTACTTC. It specifies CASSSDREETQYF. Full variable domain (missing parts from reference TRBV11-2 and TRBJ2-5): EAGVAQSPRYKIIEKRQSVAFWCNPISGHATLYWYQQILGQGPKLLIQFQNNGVVDDSQLPKDRFSAERLKGVDSTLKIQPAKLEDSAVYLCASSSDREETQYFGPGTRLLVL.

This clonotype was seen a handful of times. The rearrangement uses TRBV14 and TRBJ1-2; TRBD1 is a possible D gene (5 bases). CDR1 and CDR2 (germline): SGHDN, FVKESK. The CDR3 loop spans 14 amino acids. V lost 2 bases, J lost 6 bases, and 13 bases lay in between. Here the CDR3 reads CASSQSRVGDGYTF. The CDR3 nucleotides read TGTGCCAGCAGCCAATCCAGGGTAGGAGATGGCTACACCTTC.

About this clonotype: One base away lies a much larger clone, so this may be a sequencing read error. The missing conserved phenylalanine or tryptophan at the end of this CDR3 makes a read error likely. This chain uses TRBV28 with TRBJ2-1, with 11 bases aligning to TRBD2. This CDR3 contains 15 residues. Germline lookup yields CDR1 MDHEN and CDR2 SYDVKM. V lost 8 bases to trimming and J lost 6 bases; unmatched junction nucleotides: 9. As DNA, the CDR3 is TGTGCCAGCGTCACAGGACTAGCGGGTTCCAATGAGCAGTTCCTC. It specifies CASVTGLAGSNEQFL.

This clonotype appeared a few times. This chain uses TRBV7-8 with TRBJ1-1; 10 bases fit TRBD1. With V trimmed by 3 bases and J by 5 bases, 9 bases remained unmatched. This CDR3 spans 16 amino acids. CDR1 is SGHVS and CDR2 is FQNEAQ in the germline V gene. This chain's CDR3 is CASSFLGQGYTTEAFF. The CDR3 DNA is TGTGCCAGCAGCTTTTTGGGACAGGGGTATACGACTGAAGCTTTCTTT.

There are a few counts of this clonotype. The CDR3 DNA follows: TGCAGTGCTAAAGACAGGGGGCAAAGCTATGGCTACACCTTC. Amino acid sequence: CSAKDRGQSYGYTF. This chain connects TRBV20-1 to TRBJ1-2, with 10 bases that match TRBD1. Germline V gene sequence: CDR1 DFQATT, CDR2 SNEGSKA (reference sequence). There are 14 residues in the CDR3. Germline trimming cut 4 bases from V and 4 bases from J; bases unmatched to any gene: 6.

This sequence joins TRBV30 and TRBJ1-2; D ambiguous. Per the germline V gene, CDR1 is GTSNPN and CDR2 is SVGIG (reference sequence). Trimming took off 0 bases at V and 4 bases at J, with 12 bases between the two ends. This CDR3 is built from 14 residues. The CDR3 sequence is CAWSVHSFGYGYTF. In DNA, the CDR3 is TGTGCCTGGAGTGTACATTCCTTCGGCTATGGCTACACCTTC.

The chain has TRBV7-7 and TRBJ2-6; 7 nucleotides agree with TRBD1. This CDR3 comprises 17 residues. Germline CDR1 is SSHAT and CDR2 is FNYEAQ (reference sequence). V was pared by 5 bases and J by 0 bases, with 7 bases of the junction left unmatched. The CDR3 here is CASSPRTGRSGANVLTF. For the CDR3, the DNA is TGTGCCAGCAGCCCAAGGACAGGCCGCTCTGGGGCCAACGTCCTGACTTTC. Full variable domain (missing parts from reference TRBV7-7 and TRBJ2-6): GAGVSQSPRYKVTKRGQDVTLRCDPISSHATLYWYQQALGQGPEFLTYFNYEAQPDKSGLPSDRFSAERPEGSISTLTIQRTEQRDSAMYRCASSPRTGRSGANVLTFGAGSRLTVL.

The V and J genes are TRBV27 and TRBJ2-1; D ambiguous. V dropped 2 bases and J dropped 1 base, with 6 bases sitting between them. The CDR3 contains 14 residues. CDR1 and CDR2 from the germline V gene are MNHEY and SMNVEV (reference sequence). This CDR3 reads CASSLAESYNEQFF. CDR3 nucleotide sequence: TGTGCCAGCAGTTTAGCGGAGTCCTACAATGAGCAGTTCTTC.